Listed here are 21 T cell receptor beta chains from one sample, sequenced in a study of beta chain features in type 1 diabetes. Sequenced material consisted of expressed TCRB transcripts (all of the isolated RNA was reverse transcribed). Repertoires were generated with immunoSEQ multiplex PCR, while TCRdb's copy carries only in-frame clones and drops some. The table shows 150,000 to 190,000 clones, with over 8.5% occurring only once. The sequenced sample consisted of central memory CD4+ T cells from blood. These receptors came from a man aged 18-30 years in good health.

This clone has more than one count but fewer than ten. This sample also contains other DNA sequences that code for the same CDR3. The chain joins TRBV5-1 to TRBJ2-7; unclear D gene. This CDR3 is built from 11 residues. The germline gives CDR1 SGHRS, CDR2 YFSETQ. Trimming stripped 0 bases from V and 6 bases from J, with 4 bases between. The DNA for the CDR3 is TGCGCCAGCAGCTTGGAGGGCGAGCAGTACTTC. Its protein product is CASSLEGEQYF.

This clone occurred a few times. The rearrangement links TRBV10-3 to TRBJ1-2; D ambiguous. Germline values: CDR1 ENHRY, CDR2 SYGVKD. The V end was cut by 5 bases, the J end by 4 bases, with 17 bases between. The CDR3 is 15 residues long. CDR3 residues: CAISTGRGNGYGYTF. Written as DNA, the CDR3 is TGTGCCATCAGTACGGGCCGAGGTAACGGCTATGGCTACACCTTC.

This clone was counted a few times. This chain links TRBV4-3 with TRBJ2-3; D remains unclear. The germline V gene has CDR1 LGHNA and CDR2 YSLEER. The CDR3 runs 11 residues. Trimming cost V 1 base and J 11 bases, with 7 bases left between them. This chain's CDR3 is CASSQALVQYF. CDR3 coding DNA: TGCGCCAGCAGCCAAGCCCTAGTGCAGTATTTT.

This clone has a handful of counts. The chain couples TRBV2 to TRBJ1-2, with D perhaps TRBD1 (5 bases). The CDR3 is 13 residues long. Trimming took 6 bases from V and 8 from J, leaving 16 bases between them. The V gene's germline CDR1 is SNHLY and CDR2 FYNNEI. In DNA form, the CDR3 reads TGTGCCAGCAGCGGGGCGGAGGGTAGCGGCTACACCTTC. As protein: CASSGAEGSGYTF.

Only a few counts were recorded for this clone. The rearrangement joins TRBV6-6 to TRBJ1-2; D possibly corresponds to TRBD1 (6 bases). Germline CDR1 and CDR2: MNHNY and SVGAGI (reference sequence). Deletions cut 0 bases from V and 7 bases from J, with 12 bases between. The CDR3 sequence is 14 residues long. The CDR3 DNA follows: TGTGCCAGCAGTTACTCCCAGGGGTCGGGTGGCTACACCTTC. Its translation: CASSYSQGSGGYTF.

The chain uses TRBV5-1 and TRBJ2-5; D perhaps matches TRBD2 (7 bases). Germline loops: CDR1 SGHRS, CDR2 YFSETQ. This CDR3 comprises 15 residues. With 3 bases removed from V and 5 bases from J, the gap between germline ends came to 17 bases. CDR3 bases: TGCGCCAGCAGCTGGGATCGGGGGGCACGCGAGACCCAGTACTTC. This gives the protein CASSWDRGARETQYF.

In its sample, this clone was seen a few times. The chain uses TRBV6-1 and TRBJ2-1, with D maybe TRBD1 (6 bases). Per germline, CDR1 MNHNS and CDR2 SASEGT. The CDR3 consists of 12 residues. Trimming left V 1 base short and J 15 bases short, with 13 bases between. CDR3 nucleotide sequence: TGTGCCAGCAGTGAAGGGACAGCGCGTGCGTTCTTC. This translates into CASSEGTARAFF.

The rearrangement joins TRBV27 to TRBJ1-2, with D possibly being TRBD1 (5 bases). Germline CDR1 is MNHEY and CDR2 is SMNVEV (reference sequence). The V end lost 6 bases, the J end lost 3 bases, and 26 bases lay between the germline ends. The CDR3 is 18 amino acids. The CDR3 DNA follows: TGTGCCAGCAGATCAAACCGGGCCTATTCCCAGGGTGACTATGGCTACACCTTC. Translating gives CASRSNRAYSQGDYGYTF.

This clone appeared a few times. The J gene is TRBJ1-4, the V gene TRBV14; D not certain. The CDR3 is 15 residues long. The germline V gene encodes CDR1 SGHDN and CDR2 FVKESK. V was shortened by 0 bases and J by 8 bases, with 13 bases between the two germline ends. The CDR3, as DNA: TGTGCCAGCAGCCAAGAGGCGACCCGCGGCGAAAAACTGTTTTTT. It yields the protein CASSQEATRGEKLFF.

A remark on this clone: One end of the junction does not line up with germline, which may come from a read error. The chain carries TRBV7-7 and TRBJ2-1; D is unresolved. The germline gives CDR1 SSHAT, CDR2 FNYEAQ (reference sequence). CDR3 length equals 16 residues. The CDR3 is CASSLRLTPSYNEQFF. The CDR3 nucleotides read TGTGCTAGCAGCTTACGTCTGACACCCTCCTACAATGAGCAGTTCTTC.

This clone was detected many times. The chain employs TRBV30 and TRBJ1-1; 8 bases line up with TRBD1. V was pared by 3 bases and J by 1 base, with 10 bases of the junction left unmatched. The CDR3 consists of 16 residues. Germline V gives CDR1 GTSNPN, CDR2 SVGIG (reference sequence). The DNA of the CDR3 is TGTGCCTGGAGACAACCCCGACAGGGGAGGAACACTGAAGCTTTCTTT. Protein: CAWRQPRQGRNTEAFF. Full variable domain (missing parts from reference TRBV30 and TRBJ1-1): SQTIHQWPATLVQPVGSPLSLECTVEGTSNPNLYWYRQAAGRGLQLLFYSVGIGQISSEVPQNLSASRPQDRQFILSSKKLLLSDSGFYLCAWRQPRQGRNTEAFFGQGTRLTVV.

The chain is built from TRBV28 and TRBJ1-5; D is possibly TRBD1 (5 bases). This CDR3 spans 14 amino acids. V shed 5 bases and J shed 2 bases, with 10 bases lying between them. Germline CDR1 MDHEN, CDR2 SYDVKM. For the CDR3, the DNA is TGTGCCAGCAGTCCCATGGGGGGCAATCAGCCCCAGCATTTT. Its protein is CASSPMGGNQPQHF.

This clone has more than one count but fewer than ten. This rearrangement joins TRBV19 to TRBJ2-6, with a weak D call TRBD1 (5 bases). Germline V lookup: CDR1 LNHDA, CDR2 SQIVND (reference sequence). The V end lost 5 bases, the J end lost 0 bases, and 11 bases lay between the germline ends. CDR3 length equals 16 residues. The CDR3 nucleotides are TGTGCCAGTAGTCGACAGCTACCCTCTGGGGCCAACGTCCTGACTTTC. Translating it yields CASSRQLPSGANVLTF.

This clone was recorded a few times. CDR3 coding DNA: TGTGCCAGCAGCTTCAGCCCGGTGGTAGCGGGAGATACGCAGTATTTT. It translates to CASSFSPVVAGDTQYF. J is TRBJ2-3 and V is TRBV11-2, with 7 bases fitting TRBD2. The V gene end was trimmed by 3 bases and the J gene end by 5 bases; junction bases not matched to a gene: 11. The germline CDR1 and CDR2 sequences are SGHAT and FQNNGV. The CDR3 has 16 residues.

The rearrangement joins TRBV5-6 to TRBJ2-2, with D tentatively TRBD1 (5 bases). This CDR3 has 13 residues. Trimming removed 4 bases at V and 5 bases at J, with 9 bases between. Looked up from germline, CDR1 is SGHDT and CDR2 is YYEEEE. The CDR3, as DNA: TGTGCCAGCAGCACGACAGTTACCGGGGAGCTGTTTTTT. This codes for CASSTTVTGELFF.

This clone has more than one count but fewer than ten. Other nucleotide sequences from this sample produce the same CDR3. The chain is built from TRBV7-3 and TRBJ2-1; TRBD1 matches at 9 bases. CDR1 is SGHTA, CDR2 FQGTGA, per germline. The CDR3 consists of 14 residues. V dropped 3 bases and J dropped 4; count of bases not matched to a gene: 1. The CDR3 nucleotides read TGTGCCAGCAGCTTGACAGGGGGGTACAATGAGCAGTTCTTC. Translating it yields CASSLTGGYNEQFF.

This clone has just a few counts. The rearrangement links TRBV11-3 to TRBJ2-7; D may be TRBD1 (5 bases). V lost 1 base, J lost 4 bases, and 8 bases lay in between. CDR1 is SGHNT and CDR2 is YENEEA in the germline V gene. This CDR3 contains 13 residues. CDR3 protein: CASSLVQGYEQYF. The CDR3 DNA sequence: TGTGCCAGCAGCTTAGTCCAGGGTTACGAGCAGTACTTC.

This clone was counted only a few times. V gene TRBV9 combines with J gene TRBJ2-2; TRBD2 aligns across 10 bases. Germline V gene lookup returns CDR1 SGDLS and CDR2 YYNGEE. The CDR3 extends over 17 amino acids. Trimming took 0 bases from V and 4 from J; bases not matched to a gene: 6. CDR3: CASSVAASGSGTGELFF. In DNA form, the CDR3 reads TGTGCCAGCAGCGTAGCGGCTAGCGGGAGTGGCACCGGGGAGCTGTTTTTT.

This chain links TRBV30 with TRBJ2-5, with D maybe TRBD1 (6 bases). Deletions cut 3 bases from V and 1 base from J, with 12 bases between. The germline gives CDR1 GTSNPN, CDR2 SVGIG (reference sequence). This CDR3 spans 14 amino acids. The CDR3 DNA follows: TGTGCCTGGAGCTTTGTAGGGGGCCAAGAGACCCAGTACTTC. Translation gives CAWSFVGGQETQYF.

This clone was detected only a few times. The rearrangement uses TRBV7-3 and TRBJ2-7; either TRBD1 or TRBD2 may fit D (5 bases each). Germline V CDR1 and CDR2: SGHTA, FQGTGA. V lost 2 bases and J lost 1, with 12 bases in between. This CDR3 has 15 amino acids. For the CDR3, the DNA is TGTGCCAGCAGCTTAGGGGGATCGGTTTCCTACGAGCAGTACTTC. Translated: CASSLGGSVSYEQYF.

V usage is TRBV29-1 and J usage is TRBJ1-1; D is ambiguous. Germline CDR1 is SQVTM and CDR2 is ANQGSEA. The CDR3 totals 13 residues. Trimming pared 5 bases from V and 0 bases from J, leaving 10 bases between. CDR3 in DNA: TGCAGCGTTAGGGTGAGCGTGAACACTGAAGCTTTCTTT. Protein product: CSVRVSVNTEAFF.